The present TCR beta chain was sequenced within a study of cytomegalovirus exposure and HLA in healthy donors. In the PCR, 60 Vbeta and 13 Jbeta primers were used. Produced via immunoSEQ multiplex PCR; TCRdb's table is partial and in-frame only. This listing includes 150,000 to 200,000 clones. The CDR3 loop spans 14 amino acids. CDR1 and CDR2 from the germline V gene are MDHEN and SYDVKM. V shed 8 bases, J shed 1 base, and the junction held 5 bases outside the gene matches. The TCR was taken from a woman aged 18-29 years in good health and CMV-seropositive. The material sequenced was PBMCs. The chain carries TRBV28 and TRBJ1-5, with 7 bases that match TRBD1. CDR3 DNA: TGTGCCAGCTCACCGGGACAGAGCAATCAGCCCCAGCATTTT. Its protein product is CASSPGQSNQPQHF.